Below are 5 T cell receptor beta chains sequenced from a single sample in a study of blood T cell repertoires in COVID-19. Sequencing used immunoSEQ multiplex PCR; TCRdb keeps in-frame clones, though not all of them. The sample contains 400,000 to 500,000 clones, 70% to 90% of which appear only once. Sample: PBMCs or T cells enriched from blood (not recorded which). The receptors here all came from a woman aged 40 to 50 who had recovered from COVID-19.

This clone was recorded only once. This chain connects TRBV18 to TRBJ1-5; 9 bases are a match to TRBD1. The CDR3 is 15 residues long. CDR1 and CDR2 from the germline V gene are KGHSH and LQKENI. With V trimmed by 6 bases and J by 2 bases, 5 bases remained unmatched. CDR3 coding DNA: TGTGCCAGCTCTCCCTGGACAGGGGGCAATCAGCCCCAGCATTTT. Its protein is CASSPWTGGNQPQHF.

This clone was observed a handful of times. CDR3 in amino acids: CASSPVGADTEAFF. CDR3 DNA: TGTGCCAGCAGCCCCGTAGGGGCGGACACTGAAGCTTTCTTT. V and J are TRBV7-8 and TRBJ1-1, with D possibly being TRBD1 (5 bases). Trimming took off 5 bases at V and 3 bases at J, with 13 bases between the two ends. Germline V lookup: CDR1 SGHVS, CDR2 FQNEAQ. The CDR3 sequence is 14 residues long.

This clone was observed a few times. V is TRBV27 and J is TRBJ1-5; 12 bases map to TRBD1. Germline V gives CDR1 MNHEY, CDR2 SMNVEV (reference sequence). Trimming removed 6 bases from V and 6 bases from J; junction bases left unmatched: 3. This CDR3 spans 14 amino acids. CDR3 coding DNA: TGTGCCAGCAGCTGGGACAGGGGGCGTCAGCCCCAGCATTTT. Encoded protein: CASSWDRGRQPQHF.

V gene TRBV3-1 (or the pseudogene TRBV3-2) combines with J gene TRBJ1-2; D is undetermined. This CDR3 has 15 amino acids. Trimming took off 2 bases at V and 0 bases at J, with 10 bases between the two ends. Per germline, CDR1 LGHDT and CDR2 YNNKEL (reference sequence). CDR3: CASSQLAGTNYGYTF. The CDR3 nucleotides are TGTGCCAGCAGCCAACTCGCAGGCACTAACTATGGCTACACCTTC.

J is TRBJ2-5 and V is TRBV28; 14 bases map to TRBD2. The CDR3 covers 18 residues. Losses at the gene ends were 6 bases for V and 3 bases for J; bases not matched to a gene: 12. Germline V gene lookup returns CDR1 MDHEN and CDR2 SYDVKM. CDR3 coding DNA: TGTGCCAGCAGCCCAGGACTAGCGGGAGGCGGATTCAAAGAGACCCAGTACTTC. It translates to CASSPGLAGGGFKETQYF.